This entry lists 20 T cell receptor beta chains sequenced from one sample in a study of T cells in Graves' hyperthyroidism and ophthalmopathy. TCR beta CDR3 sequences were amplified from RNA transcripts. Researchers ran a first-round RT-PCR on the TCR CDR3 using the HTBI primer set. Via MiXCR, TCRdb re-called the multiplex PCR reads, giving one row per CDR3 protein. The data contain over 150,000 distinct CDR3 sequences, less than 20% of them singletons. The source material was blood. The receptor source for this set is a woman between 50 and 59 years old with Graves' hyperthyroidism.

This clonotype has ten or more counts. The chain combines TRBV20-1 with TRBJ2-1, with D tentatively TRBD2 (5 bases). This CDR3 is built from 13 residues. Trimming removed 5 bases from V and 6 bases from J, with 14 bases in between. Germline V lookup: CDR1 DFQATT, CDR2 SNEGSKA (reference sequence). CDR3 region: CSAARVGGNEQFF. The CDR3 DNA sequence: TGCAGTGCTGCCCGGGTCGGAGGCAATGAGCAGTTCTTC.

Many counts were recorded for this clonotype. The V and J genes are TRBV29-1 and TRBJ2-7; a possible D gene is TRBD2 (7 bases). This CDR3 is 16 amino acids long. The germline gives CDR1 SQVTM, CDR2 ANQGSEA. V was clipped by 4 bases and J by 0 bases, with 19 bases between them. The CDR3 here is CSVGEKQGGNSYEQYF. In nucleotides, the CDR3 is TGCAGCGTTGGGGAAAAACAGGGAGGGAACTCCTACGAGCAGTACTTC.

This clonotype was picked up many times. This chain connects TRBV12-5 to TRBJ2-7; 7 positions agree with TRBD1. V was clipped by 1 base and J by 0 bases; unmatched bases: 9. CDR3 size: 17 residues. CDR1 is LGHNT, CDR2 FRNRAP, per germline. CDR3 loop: CASGLAALQGSSYEQYF. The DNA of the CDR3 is TGTGCTAGTGGTTTGGCGGCCCTACAGGGGAGCTCCTACGAGCAGTACTTC.

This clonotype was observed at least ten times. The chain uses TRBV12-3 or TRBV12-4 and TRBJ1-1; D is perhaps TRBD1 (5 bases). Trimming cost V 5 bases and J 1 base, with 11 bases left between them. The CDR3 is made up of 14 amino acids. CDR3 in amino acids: CASSANQGNTEAFF. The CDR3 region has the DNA TGTGCCAGCAGTGCGAATCAGGGGAACACTGAAGCTTTCTTT.

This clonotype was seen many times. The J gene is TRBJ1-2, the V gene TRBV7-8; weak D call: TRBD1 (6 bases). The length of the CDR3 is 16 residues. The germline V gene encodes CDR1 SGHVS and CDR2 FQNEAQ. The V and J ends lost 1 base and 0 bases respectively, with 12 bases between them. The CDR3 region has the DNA TGTGCCAGCAGCTTAGAATGGGGGGCCGCTAACTATGGCTACACCTTC. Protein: CASSLEWGAANYGYTF. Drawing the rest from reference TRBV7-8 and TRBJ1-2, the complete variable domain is GAGVSQSPRYKVAKRGQDVALRCDPISGHVSLFWYQQALGQGPEFLTYFQNEAQLDKSGLPSDRFFAERPEGSVSTLKIQRTQQEDSAVYLCASSLEWGAANYGYTFGSGTRLTVV.

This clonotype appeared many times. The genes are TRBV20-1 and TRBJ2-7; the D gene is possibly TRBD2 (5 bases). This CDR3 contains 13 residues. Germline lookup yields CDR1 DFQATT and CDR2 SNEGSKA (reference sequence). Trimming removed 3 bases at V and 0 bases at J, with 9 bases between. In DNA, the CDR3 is TGCAGTGCTAGGGAGGAGGACTCCTACGAGCAGTACTTC. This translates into CSAREEDSYEQYF.

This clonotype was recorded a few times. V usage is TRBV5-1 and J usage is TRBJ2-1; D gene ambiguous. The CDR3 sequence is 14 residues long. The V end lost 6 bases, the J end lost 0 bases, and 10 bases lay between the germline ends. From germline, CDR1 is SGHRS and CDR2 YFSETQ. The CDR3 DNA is TGCGCCAGCAAATCTAGTAACTCCTACAATGAGCAGTTCTTC. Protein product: CASKSSNSYNEQFF.

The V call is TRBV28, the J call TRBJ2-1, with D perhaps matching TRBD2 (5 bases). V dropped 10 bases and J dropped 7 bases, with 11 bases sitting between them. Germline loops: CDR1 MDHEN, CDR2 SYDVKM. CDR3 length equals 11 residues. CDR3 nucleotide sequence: TGTGCCATAAACGAGGGAAATGAGCAGTTCTTC. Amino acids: CAINEGNEQFF. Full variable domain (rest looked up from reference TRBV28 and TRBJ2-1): DVKVTQSSRYLVKRTGEKVFLECVQDMDHENMFWYRQDPGLGLRLIYFSYDVKMKEKGDIPEGYSVSREKKERFSLILESASTNQTSMYLCAINEGNEQFFGPGTRLTVL.

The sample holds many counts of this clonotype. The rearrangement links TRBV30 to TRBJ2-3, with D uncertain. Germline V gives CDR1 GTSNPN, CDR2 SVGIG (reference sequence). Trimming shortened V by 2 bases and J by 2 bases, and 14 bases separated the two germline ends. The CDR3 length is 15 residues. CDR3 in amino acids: CAWSRPIGPTDTQYF. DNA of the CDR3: TGTGCCTGGAGTCGGCCGATCGGGCCCACAGATACGCAGTATTTT. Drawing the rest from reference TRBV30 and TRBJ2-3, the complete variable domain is SQTIHQWPATLVQPVGSPLSLECTVEGTSNPNLYWYRQAAGRGLQLLFYSVGIGQISSEVPQNLSASRPQDRQFILSSKKLLLSDSGFYLCAWSRPIGPTDTQYFGPGTRLTVL.

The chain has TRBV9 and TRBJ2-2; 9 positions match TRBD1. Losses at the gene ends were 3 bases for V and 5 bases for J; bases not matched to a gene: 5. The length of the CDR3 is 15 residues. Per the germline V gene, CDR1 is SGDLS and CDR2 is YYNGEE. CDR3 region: CASSETGGATGELFF. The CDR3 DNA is TGTGCCAGCAGCGAGACAGGGGGTGCGACCGGGGAGCTGTTTTTT.

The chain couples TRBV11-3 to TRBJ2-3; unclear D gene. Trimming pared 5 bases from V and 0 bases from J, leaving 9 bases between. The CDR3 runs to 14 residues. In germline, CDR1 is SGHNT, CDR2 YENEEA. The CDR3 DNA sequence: TGTGCCAGCAGCCCCGTCGCTAGCACAGATACGCAGTATTTT. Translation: CASSPVASTDTQYF.

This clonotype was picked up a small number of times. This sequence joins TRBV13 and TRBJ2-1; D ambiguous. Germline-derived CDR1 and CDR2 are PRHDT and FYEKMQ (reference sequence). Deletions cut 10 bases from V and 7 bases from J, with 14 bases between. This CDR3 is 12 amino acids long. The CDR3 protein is CATCRPENEQFF. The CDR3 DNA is TGTGCCACCTGCCGCCCCGAGAATGAGCAGTTCTTC.

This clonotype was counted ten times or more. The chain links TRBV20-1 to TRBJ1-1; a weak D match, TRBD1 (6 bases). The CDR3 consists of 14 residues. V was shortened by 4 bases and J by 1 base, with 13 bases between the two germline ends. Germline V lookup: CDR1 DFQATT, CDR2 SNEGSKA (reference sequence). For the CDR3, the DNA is TGCAGTGCTAAACCACCGGGACAGAACACTGAAGCTTTCTTT. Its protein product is CSAKPPGQNTEAFF.

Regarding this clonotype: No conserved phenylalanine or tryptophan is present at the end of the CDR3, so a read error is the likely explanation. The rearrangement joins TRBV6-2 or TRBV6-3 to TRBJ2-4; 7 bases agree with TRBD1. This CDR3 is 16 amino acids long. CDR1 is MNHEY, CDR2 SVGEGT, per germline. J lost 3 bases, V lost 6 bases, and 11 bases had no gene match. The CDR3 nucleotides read TGTGCCAGCAGATCCGACAGGGAAAGGTTCAAAAACATTCAGTACCTC. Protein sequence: CASRSDRERFKNIQYL.

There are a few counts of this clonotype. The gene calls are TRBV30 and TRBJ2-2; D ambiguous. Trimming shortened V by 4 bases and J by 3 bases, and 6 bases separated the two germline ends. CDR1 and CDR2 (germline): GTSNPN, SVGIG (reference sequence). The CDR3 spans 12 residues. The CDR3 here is CAWTQDTGELFF. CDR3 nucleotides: TGTGCCTGGACTCAGGACACCGGGGAGCTGTTTTTT.

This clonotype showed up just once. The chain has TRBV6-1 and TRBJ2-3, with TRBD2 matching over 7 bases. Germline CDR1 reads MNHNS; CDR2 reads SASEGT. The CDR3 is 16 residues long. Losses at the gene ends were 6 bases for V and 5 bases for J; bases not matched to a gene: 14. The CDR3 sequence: CASSSGGGGRGDTQYF. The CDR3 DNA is TGTGCCAGCAGCTCTGGGGGGGGGGGAAGAGGAGATACGCAGTATTTT.

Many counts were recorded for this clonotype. The CDR3: CASRKSSGSYEQFF. CDR3 coding DNA: TGTGCCAGCAGAAAGAGTAGCGGGAGTTATGAGCAGTTCTTC. The V gene is TRBV12-3 or TRBV12-4, the J gene TRBJ2-1; the match to TRBD2 covers 9 bases. J was trimmed by 8 bases and V by 6 bases; bases with no gene match: 8. This CDR3 has 14 residues.

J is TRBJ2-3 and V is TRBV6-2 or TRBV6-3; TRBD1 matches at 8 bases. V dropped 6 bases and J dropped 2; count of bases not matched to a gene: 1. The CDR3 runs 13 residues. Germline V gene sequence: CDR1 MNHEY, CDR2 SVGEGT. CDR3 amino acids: CASRDRVTDTQYF. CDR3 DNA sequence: TGTGCCAGCAGGGACAGGGTCACAGATACGCAGTATTTT.

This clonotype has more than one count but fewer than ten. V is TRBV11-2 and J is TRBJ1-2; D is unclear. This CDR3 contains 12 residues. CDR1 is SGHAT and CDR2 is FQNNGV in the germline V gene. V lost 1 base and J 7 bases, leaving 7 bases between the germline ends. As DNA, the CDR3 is TGTGCCAGCAGCTTAGTAGGTCGTGGCTACACCTTC. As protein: CASSLVGRGYTF.

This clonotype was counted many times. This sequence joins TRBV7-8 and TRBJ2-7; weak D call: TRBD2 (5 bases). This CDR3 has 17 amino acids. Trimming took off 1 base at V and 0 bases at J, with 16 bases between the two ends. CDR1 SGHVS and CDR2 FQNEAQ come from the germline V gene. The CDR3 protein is CASSLDLFGESSYEQYF. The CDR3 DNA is TGTGCCAGCAGCTTAGATTTGTTTGGGGAGAGCTCCTACGAGCAGTACTTC.